This is a list of T cell receptor beta chains from one sample in a study of preoperative IRX-2 immunotherapy in early breast cancer. TCRdb's copy holds only in-frame clones and misses some; the assay was immunoSEQ multiplex PCR. The sample yields about 98,000 clones, approximately 90% seen once. Sample: tumor tissue, taken after IRX-2 immunotherapy. These receptors all come from a human donor with breast cancer. Both conserved end residues are part of each CDR3. A D gene is named only where the DNA matches it firmly. Expanded clones are given a class, and other clones once, few, many or no size at all.

abundance	j_gene	d_gene	v_gene	CDR3aa	CDR3nt
-	TRBJ1-1	-	TRBV6-8	CASSRDPGPPTYTEAFF	TGTGCCAGCAGCCGCGACCCGGGACCCCCTACTTACACTGAAGCTTTCTTT
-	TRBJ1-5	-	TRBV6-8	CASSDSPQGQPQHF	TGTGCCAGCAGTGACTCCCCGCAGGGGCAGCCCCAGCATTTT
few	TRBJ2-2	TRBD2	TRBV18	CASSPPSGRNTGELFF	TGTGCCAGCTCACCTCCTAGCGGGAGGAATACCGGGGAGCTGTTTTTT
few	TRBJ2-7	TRBD2	TRBV30	CAWRERGGYEQYF	TGTGCCTGGAGAGAGCGGGGGGGCTACGAGCAGTACTTC
-	TRBJ1-3	TRBD1	TRBV30	CAWSRDRGYSPGNTIYF	TGTGCCTGGAGCCGGGACAGGGGATATTCTCCTGGAAACACCATATATTTT
few	TRBJ2-1	TRBD1	TRBV11-3	CASRPIPITGGMYNEQFF	TGTGCCAGCAGGCCGATACCCATTACAGGGGGCATGTACAATGAGCAGTTCTTC
-	TRBJ2-1	-	TRBV29-1	CSVTGGPYNEQFF	TGCAGCGTTACGGGGGGCCCCTACAATGAGCAGTTCTTC
-	TRBJ2-5	-	TRBV6-8	CASSYSSWGGGETQYF	TGTGCCAGCAGTTACTCGTCTTGGGGAGGGGGAGAGACCCAGTACTTC
-	TRBJ2-7	-	TRBV6-7	CASSQGPYEQYF	TGTGCCAGCAGTCAGGGACCCTACGAGCAGTACTTC
-	TRBJ1-1	-	TRBV5-1	CASSPGVMGTEAFF	TGCGCCAGCAGCCCGGGAGTGATGGGCACTGAAGCTTTCTTT
-	TRBJ2-1	TRBD2	TRBV2	CASGRTQGGGYNEQFF	TGTGCCAGCGGACGGACACAGGGCGGGGGGTACAATGAGCAGTTCTTC
-	TRBJ1-4	-	TRBV19	CASSTEGGLAEKLFF	TGTGCCAGTAGTACAGAAGGGGGGTTGGCTGAAAAACTGTTTTTT
-	TRBJ2-5	TRBD1	TRBV5-1	CASSLVSTGGMKTQYF	TGCGCCAGCAGCTTGGTTTCGACAGGGGGAATGAAGACCCAGTACTTC
-	TRBJ1-1	-	TRBV30	CASSRREEAFF	TGTGCCAGCAGCCGCCGGGAGGAAGCTTTCTTT
-	TRBJ1-2	-	TRBV25-1	CASSDIGSNYGYTF	TGTGCCAGCAGTGATATAGGTTCTAACTATGGCTACACCTTC
once	TRBJ2-7	-	TRBV29-1	CSVEVPGGEQYF	TGCAGCGTTGAAGTCCCCGGGGGCGAGCAGTACTTC
-	TRBJ2-7	-	TRBV30	CAWSRNRASYEQYF	TGTGCCTGGAGTCGGAACAGGGCCTCCTACGAGCAGTACTTC
-	TRBJ1-1	-	TRBV10-3	CASTDLGQAIEAFF	TGTGCCTCGACTGATCTCGGGCAGGCTATTGAAGCTTTCTTT
-	TRBJ1-6	-	TRBV19	CASSAEGTGRFSPLHF	TGTGCCAGTAGTGCCGAGGGGACGGGACGATTCTCACCCCTCCACTTT
once	TRBJ1-3	-	TRBV5-1	CASSLGWGDSGNTIYF	TGCGCCAGCAGCTTGGGATGGGGGGACTCCGGAAACACCATATATTTT
-	TRBJ2-5	-	TRBV19	CASSIGPATETQYF	TGTGCCAGTAGTATCGGTCCGGCTACGGAGACCCAGTACTTC
once	TRBJ2-1	TRBD2	TRBV2	CASRILAGDIHEQFF	TGTGCCAGCAGAATACTAGCGGGAGATATCCATGAGCAGTTCTTC
-	TRBJ2-7	-	TRBV6-4	CASSPRGTYEQYF	TGTGCCAGCAGTCCCAGGGGTACCTACGAGCAGTACTTC
few	TRBJ2-1	TRBD2	TRBV7-6	CASMWRGGQRNEQFF	TGTGCCAGCATGTGGCGGGGGGGCCAGAGGAATGAGCAGTTCTTC